The entry below gives a single T cell receptor (beta chain) sequence along with its context. The data belong to a study of blood T cell repertoires in COVID-19. Study-level information: Collection of acute and convalescent COVID-19 samples took place in the United States, Italy and Spain. The cDNA or gDNA used as material had been derived from T cells, B-cell-depleted T cells, or PBMCs.

In the authors' workflow: Amplifying reference gene primers gave estimates of nucleated cell counts. Libraries were prepared by immunoSEQ multiplex PCR; TCRdb keeps only in-frame clonotypes and omits some of them. That table gives V, J and clone size, and the DNA gave D and trimming. Here the sample spans some 210,000 clones, about 93% being singletons. Germline V gives CDR1 SGHRS, CDR2 YFSETQ. This CDR3 comprises 15 residues. Germline trimming cut 1 base from V and 3 bases from J; bases unmatched to any gene: 0. Recruited during active infection, patients (from Seattle) were subsequently followed longitudinally.

The chain joins TRBV5-1 to TRBJ2-1; 11 positions match TRBD2. Material for sequencing was peripheral blood. This TCR was sampled from a man aged 55 to 70 with COVID-19, enrolled during active disease. The DNA for the CDR3 is TGCGCCAGCAGCTTGACTAGCGGGGGCTACAATGAGCAGTTCTTC. Amino acid sequence: CASSLTSGGYNEQFF.